This T cell receptor beta chain was retrieved from a study of T cells expressing NK-cell markers (dated by TCRdb to the early 2020s). Concerning the study at large: Three sorted T-cell subsets (CD3+CD56+NKG2C+, CD3+CD56+NKG2C- and CD3+CD56-NKG2C+) from several donors had their TCR beta-chain repertoires profiled. Randomly selected healthy volunteers, three men and five women, were used as the eight sequenced donors. Among the eight sequenced donors, seven were HCMV-seropositive and one was HCMV-seronegative. The libraries were sequenced on Illumina HiSeq 2000/2500, MiSeq or NextSeq, producing 2 x 150 bp reads.

As regards this clonotype: It lacks a known antigen.

The CDR3, cysteine through phenylalanine, is 16 amino acids long. No DNA was logged. CDR1 and CDR2, per the germline V gene, are MNHEY and SVGEGT. HCMV-specific IgG was detected in serum with a commercial ELISA kit to determine HCMV serostatus. Peripheral blood mononuclear cells were isolated from blood by Ficoll density gradient centrifugation. The research as a whole found: Those dominant clonotypes were again the most abundant among CD3+CD56-NKG2C+ cells in several donors, at about 25-65%. Whether the expanded NKG2C-expressing T cell clones were specific for HCMV antigens was left unclear. For roughly six donors, the dominant CD3+CD56+NKG2C+ clonotypes were among the top 10 CD8+ clonotypes and accounted for about 1.0-7.0% of CD8+ T cells.

The run used an Illumina HiSeq 2000. TCR beta cDNA libraries were made by 5'RACE template switching that added a universal primer site and unique molecular identifiers. cDNA synthesis was primed from the TCR beta constant segment and was followed by two successive PCR amplification steps. The study's own analysis went as follows. MIGEC was used to demultiplex reads and group the reads by UMI, and MiTCR was used to assemble and quantify clonotypes. To exclude erroneous sequences, only TCR cDNA sequences supported by at least two reads were retained. Downstream repertoire analysis used the tcR package, and clonotypes were matched across fractions by CDR3 nucleotide sequence plus V segment. VDJmatch was used to annotate antigen specificity against VDJdb, with one amino acid substitution in CDR3 permitted. TCRdb reprocessed the public reads and reports one entry per CDR3 protein sequence, without DNA. TCRdb's processing, not the authors' own work, is the source of the V and J calls. The sample's table lists a count of 400,000 to 450,000 distinct CDR3 sequences. The ten largest clones take up about 7.1% of the sample.

The sequence derives from a woman between 18 and 75 years old in good health. The chain links TRBV6-2 or TRBV6-3 with TRBJ2-2; without DNA, the TCRdb call of TRBD1 cannot be checked. What was sequenced was blood T cells: a sorted CD56 or NKG2C T cell subset, CD4+ or CD8+ T cells, or bulk PBMC T cells (not recorded which). Here the CDR3 is given as CASSPLRRTNTGELFF.